The clone carrying this T cell receptor beta chain was detected only once. The record originates from a study of shared clonotypes between healthy human individuals. Profiled with immunoSEQ multiplex PCR; TCRdb holds only in-frame clones, not every one. Of hundreds of thousands of clones in the sample, about 95% are singletons; the top ten hold approximately 0.11%. Germline V gene sequence: CDR1 SEHNR, CDR2 FQNEAQ (reference sequence). There are 14 residues in the CDR3. V dropped 1 base and J dropped 5; count of bases not matched to a gene: 1. Positive CCR7 selection of CD45RO-negative cells yielded the naive CD8 cells, and terminally differentiated effector memory CD45RA+ cells were excluded.

V gene TRBV7-9 combines with J gene TRBJ1-4; 7 bases align to TRBD1. Sequencing was done on a sample of naive CD8+ T cells sorted from blood. The TCR originated in a woman between 25 and 40 years old in good health. The CDR3 spells CASSLVQGNEKLFF. CDR3 coding DNA: TGTGCCAGCAGCTTAGTACAGGGGAATGAAAAACTGTTTTTT.